One and the same sample provided the 22 T cell receptor beta chains below, sequenced in a study of T cell changes during pregnancy in multiple sclerosis (dated by TCRdb to between 2018 and 2021). Preparation of the library involved the immunoSEQ multiplex PCR assay. As stored in TCRdb, this immuneACCESS dataset retains in-frame rearrangements with V and J assigned. A fraction of the clones does not appear; measured against another copy, unresolved V genes explain less than half of the discrepancy, and the remainder lacks a known reason. This sample comprises about 43,000 clones, more than 75% of them detected only once. 1.4% of the sample comes from the top ten. Source material: PBMCs (not recorded whether the cells were cultured). All receptors come from a female donor with multiple sclerosis, enrolled in a pregnancy study.

The genes are TRBV7-9 and TRBJ2-5, with TRBD1 as a possible D gene (7 bases). The CDR3 runs to 13 residues. V shed 2 bases and J shed 7 bases, with 11 bases lying between them. CDR1 is SEHNR, CDR2 FQNEAQ, per germline (reference sequence). CDR3 DNA: TGTGCCAGCAGCTTATCGCAGGGGGGGACCCAGTACTTC. Amino acid sequence: CASSLSQGGTQYF.

This sequence joins TRBV19 and TRBJ1-5; possibly TRBD1 for D (6 bases). Germline lookup yields CDR1 LNHDA and CDR2 SQIVND (reference sequence). V lost 5 bases and J lost 0, with 11 bases in between. CDR3 size: 15 residues. CDR3 loop: CASSWGHHSNQPQHF. In DNA, the CDR3 is TGTGCCAGTAGTTGGGGACACCATAGCAATCAGCCCCAGCATTTT. The entire variable domain, with the rest obtained from reference TRBV19 and TRBJ1-5, is as follows: DGGITQSPKYLFRKEGQNVTLSCEQNLNHDAMYWYRQDPGQGLRLIYYSQIVNDFQKGDIAEGYSVSREKKESFPLTVTSAQKNPTAFYLCASSWGHHSNQPQHFGDGTRLSIL.

The chain employs TRBV4-1 and TRBJ2-1; the match to TRBD2 covers 8 bases. The germline gives CDR1 MGHRA, CDR2 YSYEKL. The CDR3 runs 17 residues. V shed 1 base, J shed 2 bases, and the junction held 7 bases outside the gene matches. For the CDR3, the DNA is TGCGCCAGCAGCCAAGTACACGGGAGGGCTACCTACAATGAGCAGTTCTTC. Protein: CASSQVHGRATYNEQFF.

The V and J genes are TRBV27 and TRBJ1-3; D might be TRBD1 (6 bases). The CDR3 extends over 15 amino acids. Trimming cost V 2 bases and J 2 bases, with 10 bases left between them. CDR1 MNHEY and CDR2 SMNVEV come from the germline V gene (reference sequence). In DNA, the CDR3 is TGTGCCAGCAGTTTACAGGGGACCGCTGGAAACACCATATATTTT. It codes for CASSLQGTAGNTIYF.

The chain is built from TRBV4-1 and TRBJ1-5; TRBD1 agrees at 8 bases. The ends lost 1 base at V and 7 bases at J; junction bases unmatched: 9. Germline-derived CDR1 and CDR2 are MGHRA and YSYEKL. This CDR3 region has 16 residues. This chain's CDR3 is CASSQGTGPVGQPQHF. The CDR3 nucleotides read TGCGCCAGCAGCCAAGGGACAGGGCCTGTAGGGCAGCCCCAGCATTTT.

Judged by abundance, this clone is medium-sized. V usage is TRBV11-3 and J usage is TRBJ2-1; D gene unclear. From germline, CDR1 is SGHNT and CDR2 YENEEA. V was pared by 1 base and J by 10 bases, with 11 bases between. This CDR3 contains 13 residues. The chain's CDR3 is CASSLGSSGEQFF. The CDR3 DNA follows: TGTGCCAGCAGCTTAGGGTCCAGTGGCGAGCAGTTCTTC. Supplemented by reference TRBV11-3 and TRBJ2-1, the full variable domain reads EAGVVQSPRYKIIEKKQPVAFWCNPISGHNTLYWYLQNLGQGPELLIRYENEEAVDDSQLPKDRFSAERLKGVDSTLKIQPAELGDSAVYLCASSLGSSGEQFFGPGTRLTVL.

The CDR3 sequence: CASSQDLWGDSNTEAFF. The CDR3 nucleotides are TGCGCCAGCAGCCAAGACCTATGGGGGGACAGCAACACTGAAGCTTTCTTT. J is TRBJ1-1 and V is TRBV4-1; 7 nucleotides match TRBD1. Trimming cost V 0 bases and J 2 bases; bases outside gene matches: 9. This CDR3 is 17 amino acids long. Germline CDR1 is MGHRA and CDR2 is YSYEKL.

The J gene is TRBJ2-1, the V gene TRBV14, with TRBD2 matching 9 bases. Germline-derived CDR1 and CDR2 are SGHDN and FVKESK. The CDR3 loop spans 16 amino acids. The V gene end was trimmed by 1 base and the J gene end by 4 bases; junction bases not matched to a gene: 5. This chain's CDR3 is CASSQAPSGIYNEQFF. The CDR3 coding sequence is TGTGCCAGCAGCCAAGCCCCTAGCGGGATATACAATGAGCAGTTCTTC.

The genes are TRBV5-1 and TRBJ2-1, with TRBD2 as a possible D gene (5 bases). This CDR3 spans 15 amino acids. Trimming shortened V by 4 bases and J by 0 bases, and 11 bases separated the two germline ends. Germline lookup yields CDR1 SGHRS and CDR2 YFSETQ. The CDR3 spells CASSPSTSSYNEQFF. CDR3 DNA: TGCGCCAGCAGCCCTAGCACGAGCTCCTACAATGAGCAGTTCTTC.

The chain joins TRBV19 to TRBJ2-1; no clear D. The CDR3 covers 17 residues. CDR1 and CDR2 from the germline V gene are LNHDA and SQIVND (reference sequence). V was pared by 0 bases and J by 4 bases, with 16 bases between. This chain's CDR3 is CASSIDARAVGYNEQFF. CDR3 coding DNA: TGTGCCAGTAGTATAGACGCAAGGGCGGTCGGTTACAATGAGCAGTTCTTC.

The rearrangement links TRBV6-1 to TRBJ1-2; D not certain. Looked up from germline, CDR1 is MNHNS and CDR2 is SASEGT. V was clipped by 6 bases and J by 2 bases, with 10 bases between them. The CDR3 sequence is 13 residues long. DNA for the CDR3: TGTGCCAGCAGGCTCGCCCAGAACTATGGCTACACCTTC. Its protein is CASRLAQNYGYTF.

The chain combines TRBV14 with TRBJ1-2; TRBD1 agrees at 8 bases. CDR3 length: 17 amino acids. The germline CDR1 and CDR2 sequences are SGHDN and FVKESK. The V segment lost 2 bases and the J segment 4 bases; nucleotides outside the gene matches: 12. As DNA, the CDR3 is TGTGCCAGCAGCCAAATGCGTTCTGGACAGGGCTCCTATGGCTACACCTTC. Protein product: CASSQMRSGQGSYGYTF.

The V and J genes are TRBV7-9 and TRBJ1-1; the D is unclear. V was clipped by 5 bases and J by 0 bases, with 10 bases between them. From germline, CDR1 is SEHNR and CDR2 FQNEAQ (reference sequence). CDR3 length: 14 amino acids. This chain's CDR3 is CASSPPPLNTEAFF. CDR3 nucleotides: TGTGCCAGCAGCCCGCCTCCCTTGAACACTGAAGCTTTCTTT. Variable domain in full (rest from reference TRBV7-9 and TRBJ1-1): DTGVSQNPRHKITKRGQNVTFRCDPISEHNRLYWYRQTLGQGPEFLTYFQNEAQLEKSRLLSDRFSAERPKGSFSTLEIQRTEQGDSAMYLCASSPPPLNTEAFFGQGTRLTVV.

The chain is built from TRBV30 and TRBJ1-3; no clear D. V was shortened by 4 bases and J by 2 bases, with 6 bases between the two germline ends. Per the germline V gene, CDR1 is GTSNPN and CDR2 is SVGIG (reference sequence). The CDR3 contains 12 residues. CDR3 loop: CAWKEAGNTIYF. The DNA for the CDR3 is TGTGCCTGGAAGGAGGCTGGAAACACCATATATTTT.

This clone occurred once. The V call is TRBV14, the J call TRBJ1-2; possible D gene TRBD1, 5 bases. Germline CDR1 SGHDN, CDR2 FVKESK. With 4 bases removed from V and 4 bases from J, the gap between germline ends came to 13 bases. The CDR3 sequence is 14 residues long. CDR3 amino acids: CASSLGTGFYGYTF. Written as DNA, the CDR3 is TGTGCCAGCAGCCTAGGAACAGGATTCTATGGCTACACCTTC. The full variable domain, its missing parts supplied by reference TRBV14 and TRBJ1-2, is EAGVTQFPSHSVIEKGQTVTLRCDPISGHDNLYWYRRVMGKEIKFLLHFVKESKQDESGMPNNRFLAERTGGTYSTLKVQPAELEDSGVYFCASSLGTGFYGYTFGSGTRLTVV.

This clone was observed a single time. The chain is built from TRBV28 and TRBJ1-5; 9 nucleotides align to TRBD1. The CDR3 is 14 amino acids. From germline, CDR1 is MDHEN and CDR2 SYDVKM. V lost 6 bases to trimming and J lost 6 bases; unmatched junction nucleotides: 6. CDR3 DNA sequence: TGTGCCAGCAGGCTACAGGGGGCAGGTCAGCCCCAGCATTTT. Amino acid sequence: CASRLQGAGQPQHF.

This chain connects TRBV23-1 to TRBJ2-5, with TRBD1 identical over 9 bases. TRBV23-1 is identified as an open reading frame with a role that is uncertain. Trimming took 7 bases from V and 1 from J; bases not matched to a gene: 4. The CDR3 is 14 residues long. CDR3 region: CASTLGQGQETQYF. CDR3 sequence (DNA): TGCGCCAGCACCCTGGGACAGGGCCAAGAGACCCAGTACTTC.

The chain carries TRBV21-1 and TRBJ2-1; the table calls TRBD1, which could not be checked here. TRBV21-1 is described as a pseudogene. The CDR3 runs to 15 residues. In DNA form, the CDR3 reads TGTGCCAGCAGCAAAAACGGGACAGGGTTAAATGAGCAGTTCTTC. The encoded protein is CASSKNGTGLNEQFF.

This chain connects TRBV14 to TRBJ2-1, with TRBD2 matching over 8 bases. The CDR3 totals 15 residues. The V segment lost 0 bases and the J segment 7 bases; nucleotides outside the gene matches: 5. Germline-derived CDR1 and CDR2 are SGHDN and FVKESK. CDR3 residues: CASSQDSLAVNEQFF. Here the CDR3 DNA reads TGTGCCAGCAGCCAAGATTCACTAGCGGTGAATGAGCAGTTCTTC.

This chain links TRBV6-5 with TRBJ2-5; D possibly corresponds to TRBD1 (5 bases). Germline lookup yields CDR1 MNHEY and CDR2 SVGAGI. The CDR3 runs to 14 residues. V gave up 2 bases and J gave up 2 bases, with 9 bases separating them. In DNA, the CDR3 is TGTGCCAGCAGTTACGACAGCCCACAAGAGACCCAGTACTTC. Encoded protein: CASSYDSPQETQYF.

This chain links TRBV9 with TRBJ2-7, with D uncertain. V lost 0 bases and J lost 2, with 9 bases in between. CDR1 and CDR2 (germline): SGDLS, YYNGEE. CDR3 length: 14 amino acids. The CDR3 region is CASSVGSDTYEQYF. The CDR3 nucleotides read TGTGCCAGCAGCGTAGGTTCGGATACCTACGAGCAGTACTTC.

The genes are TRBV5-4 and TRBJ1-3; the D gene is possibly TRBD1 (6 bases). Germline lookup yields CDR1 SGHNT and CDR2 YYREEE (reference sequence). V was trimmed by 0 bases and J by 4 bases, leaving 14 bases between them. CDR3 length equals 16 residues. The CDR3 protein is CASSLGISRGGNTIYF. The CDR3 coding sequence is TGTGCCAGCAGCTTGGGGATTAGCAGGGGAGGAAACACCATATATTTT.